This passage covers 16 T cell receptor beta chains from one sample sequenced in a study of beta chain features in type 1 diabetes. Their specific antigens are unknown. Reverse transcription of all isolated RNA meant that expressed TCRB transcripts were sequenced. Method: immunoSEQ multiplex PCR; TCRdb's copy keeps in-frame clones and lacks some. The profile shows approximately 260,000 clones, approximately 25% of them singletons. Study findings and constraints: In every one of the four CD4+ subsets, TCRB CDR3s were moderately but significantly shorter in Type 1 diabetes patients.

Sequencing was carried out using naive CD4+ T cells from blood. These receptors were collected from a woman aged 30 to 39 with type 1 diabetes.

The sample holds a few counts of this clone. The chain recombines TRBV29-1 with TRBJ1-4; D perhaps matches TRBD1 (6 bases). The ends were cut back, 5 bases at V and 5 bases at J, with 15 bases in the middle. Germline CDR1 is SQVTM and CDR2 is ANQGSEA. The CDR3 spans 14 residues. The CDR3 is CSVPMDSRNEKLFF. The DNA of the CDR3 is TGCAGCGTTCCTATGGACAGTCGAAATGAAAAACTGTTTTTT.

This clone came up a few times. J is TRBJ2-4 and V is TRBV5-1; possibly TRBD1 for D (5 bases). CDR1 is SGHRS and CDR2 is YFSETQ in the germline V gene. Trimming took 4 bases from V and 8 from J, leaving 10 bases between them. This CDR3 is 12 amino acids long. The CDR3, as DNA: TGCGCCAGCAGCGAGGTAGGGGACATTCAGTACTTC. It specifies CASSEVGDIQYF.

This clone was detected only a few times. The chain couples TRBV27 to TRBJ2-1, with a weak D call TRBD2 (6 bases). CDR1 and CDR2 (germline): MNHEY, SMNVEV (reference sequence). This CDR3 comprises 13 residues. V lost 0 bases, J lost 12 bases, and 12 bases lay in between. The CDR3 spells CASSLSGGMGQFF. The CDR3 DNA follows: TGTGCCAGCAGTTTATCCGGCGGGATGGGGCAGTTCTTC.

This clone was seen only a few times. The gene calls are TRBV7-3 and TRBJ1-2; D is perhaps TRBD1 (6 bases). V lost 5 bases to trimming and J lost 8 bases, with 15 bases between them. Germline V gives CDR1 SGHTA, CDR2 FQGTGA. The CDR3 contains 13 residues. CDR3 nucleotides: TGTGCCAGCAGCCCGGGGGCGGGGGACGGCTACACCTTC. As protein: CASSPGAGDGYTF.

The CDR3 region is CASSFETTYGYTF. Here the CDR3 DNA reads TGCGCCAGCAGCTTCGAGACAACCTATGGCTACACCTTC. The gene calls are TRBV5-1 and TRBJ1-2, with D unclear. Trimming took 2 bases from V and 4 from J, leaving 9 bases between them. This CDR3 spans 13 amino acids. Germline CDR1 SGHRS, CDR2 YFSETQ.

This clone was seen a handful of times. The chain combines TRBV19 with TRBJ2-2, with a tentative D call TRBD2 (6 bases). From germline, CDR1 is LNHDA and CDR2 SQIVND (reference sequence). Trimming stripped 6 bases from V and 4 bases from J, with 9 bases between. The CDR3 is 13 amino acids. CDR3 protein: CASSGSGTGELFF. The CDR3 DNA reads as TGTGCCAGTAGCGGGAGCGGCACCGGGGAGCTGTTTTTT. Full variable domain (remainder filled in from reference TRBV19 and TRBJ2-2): DGGITQSPKYLFRKEGQNVTLSCEQNLNHDAMYWYRQDPGQGLRLIYYSQIVNDFQKGDIAEGYSVSREKKESFPLTVTSAQKNPTAFYLCASSGSGTGELFFGEGSRLTVL.

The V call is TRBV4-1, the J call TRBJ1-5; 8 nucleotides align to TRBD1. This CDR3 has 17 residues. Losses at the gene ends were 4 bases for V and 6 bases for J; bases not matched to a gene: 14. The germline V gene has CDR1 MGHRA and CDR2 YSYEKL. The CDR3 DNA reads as TGCGCCAGCAGCCTCGCAGGGTTAGGACAGGGTGGTCAGCCCCAGCATTTT. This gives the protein CASSLAGLGQGGQPQHF.

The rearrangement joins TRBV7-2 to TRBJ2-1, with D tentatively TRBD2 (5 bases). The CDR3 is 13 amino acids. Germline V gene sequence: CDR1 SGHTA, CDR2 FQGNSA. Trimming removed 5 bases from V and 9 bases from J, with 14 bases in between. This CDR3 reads CASSRPGMGEQFF. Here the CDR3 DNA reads TGTGCCAGCAGCCGACCCGGGATGGGTGAGCAGTTCTTC.

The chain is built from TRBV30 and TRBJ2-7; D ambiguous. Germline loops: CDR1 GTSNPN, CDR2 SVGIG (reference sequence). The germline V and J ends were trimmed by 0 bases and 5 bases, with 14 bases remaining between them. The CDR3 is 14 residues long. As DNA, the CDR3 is TGTGCCTGGAGTGTAACCCCTAGTTGGGACGAGCAGTACTTC. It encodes CAWSVTPSWDEQYF.

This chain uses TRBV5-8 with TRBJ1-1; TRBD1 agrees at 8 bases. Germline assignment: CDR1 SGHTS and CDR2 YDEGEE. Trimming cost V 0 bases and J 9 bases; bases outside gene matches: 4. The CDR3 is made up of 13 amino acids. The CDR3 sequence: CASSLATRGQAFF. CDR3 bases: TGTGCCAGCAGCTTGGCAACCAGGGGGCAAGCTTTCTTT.

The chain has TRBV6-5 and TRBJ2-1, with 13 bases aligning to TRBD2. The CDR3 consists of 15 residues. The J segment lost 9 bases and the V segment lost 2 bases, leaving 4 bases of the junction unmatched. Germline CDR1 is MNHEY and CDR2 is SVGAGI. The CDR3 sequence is CASSYRLAGGGEQFF. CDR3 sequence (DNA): TGTGCCAGCAGTTACCGACTAGCGGGAGGAGGTGAGCAGTTCTTC.

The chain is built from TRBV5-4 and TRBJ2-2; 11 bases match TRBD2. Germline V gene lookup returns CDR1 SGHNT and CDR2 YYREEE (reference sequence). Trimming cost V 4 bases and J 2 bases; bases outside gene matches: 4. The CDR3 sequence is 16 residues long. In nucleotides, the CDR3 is TGTGCCAGCAGCGAAGGGACTAGCGGAAACACCGGGGAGCTGTTTTTT. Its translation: CASSEGTSGNTGELFF.

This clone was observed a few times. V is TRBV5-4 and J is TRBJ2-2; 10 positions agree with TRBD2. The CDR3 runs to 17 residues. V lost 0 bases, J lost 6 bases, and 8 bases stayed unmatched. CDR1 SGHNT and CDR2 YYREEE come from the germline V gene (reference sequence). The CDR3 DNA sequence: TGTGCCAGCAGCTTGGCTCTAGCGGGAGATTTGGCCGGGGAGCTGTTTTTT. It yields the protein CASSLALAGDLAGELFF. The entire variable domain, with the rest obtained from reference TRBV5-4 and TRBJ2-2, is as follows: ETGVTQSPTHLIKTRGQQVTLRCSSQSGHNTVSWYQQALGQGPQFIFQYYREEENGRGNFPPRFSGLQFPNYSSELNVNALELDDSALYLCASSLALAGDLAGELFFGEGSRLTVL.

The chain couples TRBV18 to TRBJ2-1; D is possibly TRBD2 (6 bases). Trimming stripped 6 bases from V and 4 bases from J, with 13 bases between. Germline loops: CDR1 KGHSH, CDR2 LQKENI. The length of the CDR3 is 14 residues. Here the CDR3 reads CASSRLGSYNEQFF. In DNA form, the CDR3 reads TGTGCCAGCTCCCGCCTCGGGAGTTACAATGAGCAGTTCTTC.

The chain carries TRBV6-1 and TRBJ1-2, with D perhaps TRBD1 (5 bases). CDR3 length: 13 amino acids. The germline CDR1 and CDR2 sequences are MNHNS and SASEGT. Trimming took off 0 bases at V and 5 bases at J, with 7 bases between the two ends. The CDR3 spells CASSEAGTYGYTF. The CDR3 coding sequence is TGTGCCAGCAGTGAAGCCGGGACTTATGGCTACACCTTC.

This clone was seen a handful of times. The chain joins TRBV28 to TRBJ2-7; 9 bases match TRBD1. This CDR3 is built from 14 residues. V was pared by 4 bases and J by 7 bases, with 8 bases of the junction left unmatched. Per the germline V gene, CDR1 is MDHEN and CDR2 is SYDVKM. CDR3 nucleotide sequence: TGTGCCAGCAGTTCCGGACAGGGGTGGCGAGAGCAGTACTTC. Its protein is CASSSGQGWREQYF.